This passage covers 22 T cell receptor beta chains from one sample sequenced in a study of blood T cell repertoires in COVID-19. Method: immunoSEQ multiplex PCR; TCRdb's copy keeps in-frame clones and lacks some. The table includes some 150,000 clones, over 80% detected once. The source material was peripheral blood. These receptors originate from a human donor in a cohort sampled during active COVID-19.

The V call is TRBV7-8, the J call TRBJ1-1; a weak D match, TRBD1 (6 bases). Trimming took off 0 bases at V and 8 bases at J, with 7 bases between the two ends. The length of the CDR3 is 12 residues. Germline V gene sequence: CDR1 SGHVS, CDR2 FQNEAQ. CDR3 DNA sequence: TGTGCCAGCAGCTTAGCCCAGGGGGAAGCTTTCTTT. This sequence encodes CASSLAQGEAFF.

The CDR3 spells CASRMQGTNEKLFF. The DNA of the CDR3 is TGTGCCAGCAGAATGCAGGGTACTAATGAAAAACTGTTTTTT. The rearrangement links TRBV6-6 to TRBJ1-4; tentative D call: TRBD1 (5 bases). V was trimmed by 6 bases and J by 2 bases, leaving 10 bases between them. Germline CDR1 is MNHNY and CDR2 is SVGAGI (reference sequence). The CDR3 is 14 residues long.

CDR3 residues: CASSPTGGELFF. CDR3 nucleotides: TGTGCCAGCAGCCCCACGGGCGGGGAGCTGTTTTTT. This rearrangement joins TRBV11-3 to TRBJ2-2, with D uncertain. Trimming cost V 5 bases and J 7 bases, with 8 bases left between them. The CDR3 is 12 residues long. Germline V gives CDR1 SGHNT, CDR2 YENEEA.

In this sample, this clone turned up once. V gene TRBV7-2 combines with J gene TRBJ2-3; 15 nucleotides match TRBD2. The CDR3 loop spans 15 amino acids. With 8 bases clipped from V and 5 bases from J, the junction kept 5 bases outside the gene matches. Germline CDR1 is SGHTA and CDR2 is FQGNSA. CDR3 nucleotide sequence: TGTGCCAGCGGTGGACTAGCGGGAGGGCTAGATACGCAGTATTTT. It specifies CASGGLAGGLDTQYF.

The rearrangement uses TRBV3-1 (or the pseudogene TRBV3-2) and TRBJ2-2, with D hard to call. The CDR3 has 15 amino acids. CDR1 LGHDT and CDR2 YNNKEL come from the germline V gene (reference sequence). V lost 3 bases to trimming and J lost 0 bases, with 8 bases between them. The CDR3 spells CASSQELANTGELFF. CDR3 coding DNA: TGTGCCAGCAGCCAGGAGCTTGCGAACACCGGGGAGCTGTTTTTT.

The rearrangement uses TRBV5-1 and TRBJ2-7, with 8 bases aligning to TRBD1. V trimming: 7 bases; J trimming: 3 bases; junction bases outside the gene matches: 12. CDR1 SGHRS and CDR2 YFSETQ come from the germline V gene. This CDR3 is 15 amino acids long. CDR3 nucleotides: TGCGCCAGCGCCCCTACAGGGGGAGTTATCTACGAGCAGTACTTC. Its translation is CASAPTGGVIYEQYF.

The V call is TRBV19, the J call TRBJ1-2; 7 bases line up with TRBD1. CDR3 length: 14 residues. The junction had 11 bases not matched to a gene; V was cut back by 5 bases and J by 8 bases. Germline V gene lookup returns CDR1 LNHDA and CDR2 SQIVND (reference sequence). CDR3 residues: CASSPRQGPVGYTF. The CDR3 DNA sequence: TGTGCCAGTAGTCCCCGACAGGGCCCTGTGGGCTACACCTTC.

J is TRBJ2-1 and V is TRBV25-1, with unresolved D. Germline V gives CDR1 MGHDK, CDR2 SYGVNS. The CDR3 spans 14 residues. Trimming removed 3 bases at V and 0 bases at J, with 6 bases between. This chain's CDR3 is CASSEEFSYNEQFF. The CDR3 nucleotides read TGTGCCAGCAGTGAGGAGTTCTCCTACAATGAGCAGTTCTTC. Full variable domain (rest looked up from reference TRBV25-1 and TRBJ2-1): EADIYQTPRYLVIGTGKKITLECSQTMGHDKMYWYQQDPGMELHLIHYSYGVNSTEKGDLSSESTVSRIRTEHFPLTLESARPSHTSQYLCASSEEFSYNEQFFGPGTRLTVL.

The chain is built from TRBV28 and TRBJ2-3, with D unclear. V shed 8 bases and J shed 1 base, with 16 bases lying between them. This CDR3 is built from 15 residues. Germline V gives CDR1 MDHEN, CDR2 SYDVKM. The CDR3: CASLSDRSGTDTQYF. The CDR3 region has the DNA TGTGCCAGCCTGTCTGATAGATCGGGCACAGATACGCAGTATTTT. Full variable domain (missing parts from reference TRBV28 and TRBJ2-3): DVKVTQSSRYLVKRTGEKVFLECVQDMDHENMFWYRQDPGLGLRLIYFSYDVKMKEKGDIPEGYSVSREKKERFSLILESASTNQTSMYLCASLSDRSGTDTQYFGPGTRLTVL.

The chain couples TRBV28 to TRBJ1-2, with a tentative D call TRBD1 (5 bases). This CDR3 is 16 amino acids long. Germline assignment: CDR1 MDHEN and CDR2 SYDVKM. The V end lost 1 base, the J end lost 2 bases, and 14 bases lay between the germline ends. CDR3 nucleotides: TGTGCCAGCAGTTTATCCCCCCCGGCAGGGAACTATGGCTACACCTTC. It translates to CASSLSPPAGNYGYTF.

The chain joins TRBV10-3 to TRBJ2-7; 7 bases are a match to TRBD1. The germline CDR1 and CDR2 sequences are ENHRY and SYGVKD. The V and J ends lost 6 bases and 4 bases, in that order; junction bases with no gene match: 6. The CDR3 loop spans 13 amino acids. CDR3 region: CAISAGTEYEQYF. CDR3 nucleotides: TGTGCCATCAGCGCCGGGACAGAGTACGAGCAGTACTTC.

This rearrangement joins TRBV7-9 to TRBJ2-5, with 9 bases lining up with TRBD1. V gave up 6 bases and J gave up 2 bases; unmatched junction bases: 10. This CDR3 is built from 16 residues. CDR1 and CDR2 (germline): SEHNR, FQNEAQ (reference sequence). CDR3 in DNA: TGTGCCAGCAGTCGCTCCGGGACAGGGAAACAAGAGACCCAGTACTTC. The encoded protein is CASSRSGTGKQETQYF. Variable domain in full (rest from reference TRBV7-9 and TRBJ2-5): DTGVSQNPRHKITKRGQNVTFRCDPISEHNRLYWYRQTLGQGPEFLTYFQNEAQLEKSRLLSDRFSAERPKGSFSTLEIQRTEQGDSAMYLCASSRSGTGKQETQYFGPGTRLLVL.

The CDR3 DNA reads as TGTGCCAGCAGCACCCGGGACAGGGGAACCTCCTACGAGCAGTACTTC. Amino acid sequence: CASSTRDRGTSYEQYF. V usage is TRBV9 and J usage is TRBJ2-7; TRBD1 matches at 10 bases. V lost 4 bases, J lost 0 bases, and 7 bases stayed unmatched. CDR1 and CDR2 (germline): SGDLS, YYNGEE. The CDR3 runs 16 residues. The whole variable domain, filled in from reference TRBV9 and TRBJ2-7, reads DSGVTQTPKHLITATGQRVTLRCSPRSGDLSVYWYQQSLDQGLQFLIQYYNGEERAKGNILERFSAQQFPDLHSELNLSSLELGDSALYFCASSTRDRGTSYEQYFGPGTRLTVT.

V and J are TRBV7-9 and TRBJ1-3; 7 bases map to TRBD1. This CDR3 comprises 15 residues. In germline, CDR1 is SEHNR, CDR2 FQNEAQ (reference sequence). V dropped 5 bases and J dropped 4; count of bases not matched to a gene: 8. The CDR3 nucleotides read TGTGCCAGCAGCCAGAACCTCAGGGGGGGAAACACCATATATTTT. This translates into CASSQNLRGGNTIYF.

This clone was detected many times. J is TRBJ2-2 and V is TRBV4-3, with 8 bases matching TRBD1. Per the germline V gene, CDR1 is LGHNA and CDR2 is YSLEER. The V segment lost 1 base and the J segment 5 bases; nucleotides outside the gene matches: 3. This CDR3 is 15 amino acids long. The CDR3 bases are TGCGCCAGCAGCCAAGGGCGACAGGGGACCGGGGAGCTGTTTTTT. It codes for CASSQGRQGTGELFF.

The rearrangement links TRBV7-3 to TRBJ2-1, with TRBD2 identical over 8 bases. Unmatched junction bases numbered 12, after V lost 3 bases and J lost 5 bases. CDR1 SGHTA and CDR2 FQGTGA come from the germline V gene. This CDR3 spans 17 amino acids. The CDR3 is CASSFGGLAGSNNEQFF. CDR3 sequence (DNA): TGTGCCAGCAGCTTTGGGGGTCTAGCGGGTTCGAACAATGAGCAGTTCTTC.

The V call is TRBV6-1, the J call TRBJ1-5; possible D gene TRBD1, 5 bases. In germline, CDR1 is MNHNS, CDR2 SASEGT. The CDR3 is made up of 17 amino acids. V was clipped by 4 bases and J by 2 bases, with 18 bases between them. The CDR3 reads CASSVTGGAIGNQPQHF. The CDR3 DNA reads TGTGCCAGCAGTGTAACGGGAGGGGCTATCGGCAATCAGCCCCAGCATTTT.

This rearrangement joins TRBV9 to TRBJ2-5, with 7 nucleotides matching TRBD1. The CDR3 has 15 amino acids. Unmatched junction bases numbered 12, after V lost 5 bases and J lost 5 bases. Germline CDR1 is SGDLS and CDR2 is YYNGEE. The CDR3 region is CASSETGVRGETQYF. The CDR3 nucleotides are TGTGCCAGCAGTGAAACAGGGGTGCGAGGGGAGACCCAGTACTTC.

This chain connects TRBV6-2 or TRBV6-3 to TRBJ2-1; TRBD2 agrees at 10 bases. CDR3 length: 17 amino acids. Germline CDR1 and CDR2: MNHEY and SVGEGT. Germline trimming cut 4 bases from V and 6 bases from J; bases unmatched to any gene: 12. The CDR3 protein is CASSSPALAGVVNEQFF. CDR3 bases: TGTGCCAGCAGTTCCCCGGCTCTAGCGGGAGTAGTCAATGAGCAGTTCTTC.

The CDR3 DNA reads as TGTGCCAGCAGCTTAGGGGATTCCGCGGGGGGCACAGATACGCAGTATTTT. Translated: CASSLGDSAGGTDTQYF. The chain has TRBV11-2 and TRBJ2-3; 7 bases agree with TRBD2. Germline V gives CDR1 SGHAT, CDR2 FQNNGV. The CDR3 covers 17 residues. The J segment lost 1 base and the V segment lost 1 base, leaving 8 bases of the junction unmatched. The variable domain in full, completed from reference TRBV11-2 and TRBJ2-3, reads EAGVAQSPRYKIIEKRQSVAFWCNPISGHATLYWYQQILGQGPKLLIQFQNNGVVDDSQLPKDRFSAERLKGVDSTLKIQPAKLEDSAVYLCASSLGDSAGGTDTQYFGPGTRLTVL.

The V gene is TRBV6-1, the J gene TRBJ1-5; D gene unclear. The CDR3 spans 14 residues. Per the germline V gene, CDR1 is MNHNS and CDR2 is SASEGT. The V end lost 2 bases, the J end lost 11 bases, and 16 bases lay between the germline ends. This chain's CDR3 is CASSESGGFQAQHF. In DNA, the CDR3 is TGTGCCAGCAGTGAAAGCGGAGGGTTTCAAGCCCAGCATTTT.

The chain couples TRBV24-1 to TRBJ2-1, with D perhaps TRBD1 (7 bases). V was cut by 9 bases and J by 7 bases, with 18 bases left in between. CDR1 is KGHDR and CDR2 is SFDVKD in the germline V gene. CDR3 length: 14 residues. For the CDR3, the DNA is TGTGCCACCTCCGACAGGGAAGGGAGGAATGAGCAGTTCTTC. This codes for CATSDREGRNEQFF.